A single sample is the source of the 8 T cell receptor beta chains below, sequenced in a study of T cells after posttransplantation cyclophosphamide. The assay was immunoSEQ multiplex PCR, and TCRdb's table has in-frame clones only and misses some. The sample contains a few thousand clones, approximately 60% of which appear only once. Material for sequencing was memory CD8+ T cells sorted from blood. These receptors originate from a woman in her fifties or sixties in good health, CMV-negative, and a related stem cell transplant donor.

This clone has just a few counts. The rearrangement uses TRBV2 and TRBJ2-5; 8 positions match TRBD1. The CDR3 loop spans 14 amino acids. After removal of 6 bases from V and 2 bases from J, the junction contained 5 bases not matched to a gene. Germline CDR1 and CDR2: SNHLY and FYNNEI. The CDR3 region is CASRTGAYQETQYF. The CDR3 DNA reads TGTGCCAGCAGGACAGGGGCCTATCAAGAGACCCAGTACTTC.

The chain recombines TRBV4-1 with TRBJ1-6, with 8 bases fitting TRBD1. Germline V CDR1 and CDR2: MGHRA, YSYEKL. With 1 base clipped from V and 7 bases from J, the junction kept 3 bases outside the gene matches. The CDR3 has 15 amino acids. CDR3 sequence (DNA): TGCGCCAGCAGCCAAGGACAGGGGTTGAATTCACCCCTCCACTTT. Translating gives CASSQGQGLNSPLHF.

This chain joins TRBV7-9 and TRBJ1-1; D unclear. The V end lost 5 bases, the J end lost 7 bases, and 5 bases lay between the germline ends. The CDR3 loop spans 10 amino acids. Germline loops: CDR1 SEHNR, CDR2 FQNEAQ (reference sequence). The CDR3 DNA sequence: TGTGCCAGCAGCGAGCTTGAAGCTTTCTTT. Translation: CASSELEAFF.

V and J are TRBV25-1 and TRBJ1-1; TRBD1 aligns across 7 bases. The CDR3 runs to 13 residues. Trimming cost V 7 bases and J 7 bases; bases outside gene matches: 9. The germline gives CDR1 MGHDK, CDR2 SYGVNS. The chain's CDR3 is CASTPDRTNEAFF. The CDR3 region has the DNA TGTGCCAGCACCCCGGACAGGACAAATGAAGCTTTCTTT.

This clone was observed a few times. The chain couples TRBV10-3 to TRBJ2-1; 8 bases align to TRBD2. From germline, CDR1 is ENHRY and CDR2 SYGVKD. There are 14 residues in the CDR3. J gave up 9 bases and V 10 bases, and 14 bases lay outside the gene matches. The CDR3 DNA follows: TGTGCCACGACGTTAGCGGGGTCGAACACTGAGCAGTTCTTC. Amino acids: CATTLAGSNTEQFF.

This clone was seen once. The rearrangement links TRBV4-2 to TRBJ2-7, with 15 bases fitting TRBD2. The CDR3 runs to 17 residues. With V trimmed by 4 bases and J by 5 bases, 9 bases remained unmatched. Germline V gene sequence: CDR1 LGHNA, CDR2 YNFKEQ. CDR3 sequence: CASSPWTSGRAAHEQYF. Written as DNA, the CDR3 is TGTGCCAGCAGCCCCTGGACTAGCGGGAGGGCTGCCCACGAGCAGTACTTC.

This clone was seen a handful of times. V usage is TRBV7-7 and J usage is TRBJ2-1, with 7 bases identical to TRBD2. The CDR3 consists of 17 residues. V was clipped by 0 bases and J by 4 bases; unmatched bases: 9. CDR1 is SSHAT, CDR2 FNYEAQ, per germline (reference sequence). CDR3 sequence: CASSLAPREAGYNEQFF. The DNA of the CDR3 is TGTGCCAGCAGCTTAGCTCCTCGGGAGGCCGGGTACAATGAGCAGTTCTTC.

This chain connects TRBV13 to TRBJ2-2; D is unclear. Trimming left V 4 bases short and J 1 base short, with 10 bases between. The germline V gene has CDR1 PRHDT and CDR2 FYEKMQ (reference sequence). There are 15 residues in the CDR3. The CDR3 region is CASSSAGLNTGELFF. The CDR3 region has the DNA TGTGCCAGCAGCTCCGCCGGGTTGAACACCGGGGAGCTGTTTTTT. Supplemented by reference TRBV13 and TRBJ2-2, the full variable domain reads AAGVIQSPRHLIKEKRETATLKCYPIPRHDTVYWYQQGPGQDPQFLISFYEKMQSDKGSIPDRFSAQQFSDYHSELNMSSLELGDSALYFCASSSAGLNTGELFFGEGSRLTVL.